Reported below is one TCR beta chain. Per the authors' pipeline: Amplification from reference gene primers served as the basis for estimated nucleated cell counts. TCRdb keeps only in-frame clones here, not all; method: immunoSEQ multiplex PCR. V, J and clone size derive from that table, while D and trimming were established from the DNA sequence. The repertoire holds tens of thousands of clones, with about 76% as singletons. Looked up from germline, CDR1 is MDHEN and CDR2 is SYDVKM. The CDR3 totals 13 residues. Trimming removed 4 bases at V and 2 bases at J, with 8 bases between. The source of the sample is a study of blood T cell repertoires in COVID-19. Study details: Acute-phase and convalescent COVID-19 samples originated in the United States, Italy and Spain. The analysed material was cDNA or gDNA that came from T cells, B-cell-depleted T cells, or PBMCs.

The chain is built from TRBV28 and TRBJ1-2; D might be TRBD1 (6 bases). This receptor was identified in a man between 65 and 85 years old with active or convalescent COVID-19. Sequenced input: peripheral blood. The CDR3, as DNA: TGTGCCAGCAGTTCCGGACAGAACTATGGCTACACCTTC. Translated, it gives CASSSGQNYGYTF.